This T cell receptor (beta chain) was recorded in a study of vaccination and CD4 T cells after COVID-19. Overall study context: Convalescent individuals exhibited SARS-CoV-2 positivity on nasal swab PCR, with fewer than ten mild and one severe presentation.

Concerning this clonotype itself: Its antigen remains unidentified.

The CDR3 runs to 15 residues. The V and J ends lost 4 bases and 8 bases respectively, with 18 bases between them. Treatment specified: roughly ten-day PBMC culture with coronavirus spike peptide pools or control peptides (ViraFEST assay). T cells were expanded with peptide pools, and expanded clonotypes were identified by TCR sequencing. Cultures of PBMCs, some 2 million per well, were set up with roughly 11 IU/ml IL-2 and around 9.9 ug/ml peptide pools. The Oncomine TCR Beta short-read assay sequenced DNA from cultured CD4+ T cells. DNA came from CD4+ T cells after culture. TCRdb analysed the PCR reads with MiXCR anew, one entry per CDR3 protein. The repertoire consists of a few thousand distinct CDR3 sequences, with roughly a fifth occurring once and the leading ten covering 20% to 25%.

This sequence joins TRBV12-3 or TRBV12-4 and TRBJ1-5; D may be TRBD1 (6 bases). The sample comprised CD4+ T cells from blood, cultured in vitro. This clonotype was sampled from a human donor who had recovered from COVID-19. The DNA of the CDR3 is TGTGCCAGCAGTTCGTACAGGGCCTTAGAAGAGCCCCAGCATTTT. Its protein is CASSSYRALEEPQHF.